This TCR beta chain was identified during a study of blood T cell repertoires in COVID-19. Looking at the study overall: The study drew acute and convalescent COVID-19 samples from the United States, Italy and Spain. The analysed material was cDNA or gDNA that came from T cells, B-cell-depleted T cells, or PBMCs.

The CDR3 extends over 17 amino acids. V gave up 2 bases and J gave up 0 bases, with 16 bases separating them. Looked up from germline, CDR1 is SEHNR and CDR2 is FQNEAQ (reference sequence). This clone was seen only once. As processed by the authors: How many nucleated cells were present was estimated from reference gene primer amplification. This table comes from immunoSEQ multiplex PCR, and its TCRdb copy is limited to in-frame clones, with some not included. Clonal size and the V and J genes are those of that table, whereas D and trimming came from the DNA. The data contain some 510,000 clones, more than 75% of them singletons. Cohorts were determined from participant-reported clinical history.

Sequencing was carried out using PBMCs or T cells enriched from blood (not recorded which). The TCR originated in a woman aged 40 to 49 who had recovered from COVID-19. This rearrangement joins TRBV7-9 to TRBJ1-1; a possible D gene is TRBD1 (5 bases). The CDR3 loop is CASSLPDGAVLNTEAFF. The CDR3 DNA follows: TGTGCCAGCAGCTTACCTGATGGGGCGGTTTTGAACACTGAAGCTTTCTTT.